These T cell receptor beta chains were read from a single sample in a study of Graves' ophthalmopathy and Graves' hyperthyroidism. TCRdb passed the multiplex PCR reads through MiXCR, listing each CDR3 protein once. The sample records about 660,000 distinct CDR3 sequences, more than 40% being singletons. The sequenced sample was peripheral blood. All receptors come from an adult man with Graves' ophthalmopathy. CDR3s include the opening cysteine and the closing phenylalanine or tryptophan.

v_gene: TRBV7-9; j_gene: TRBJ2-6; CDR3aa: CASSLGWTGANVLTF
v_gene: TRBV29-1; j_gene: TRBJ2-7; CDR3aa: CSTVSGQGGYEQYF
v_gene: TRBV29-1; j_gene: TRBJ1-2; CDR3aa: CSVAQGWVSDGYTF
v_gene: TRBV6-6; j_gene: TRBJ1-1; CDR3aa: CASTSQEANTEAFF
v_gene: TRBV7-9; j_gene: TRBJ2-5; CDR3aa: CASSPPGGFSETQYF
v_gene: TRBV29-1; j_gene: TRBJ2-5; CDR3aa: CSLRTSGGQETQYF
v_gene: TRBV10-3; j_gene: TRBJ2-2; CDR3aa: CAISGLAGVSGGELFF
v_gene: TRBV5-1; j_gene: TRBJ2-7; CDR3aa: CASSELAGVVYEQYF
v_gene: TRBV6-2/TRBV6-3; j_gene: TRBJ2-7; CDR3aa: CASSRRGTVTFYEQYF
v_gene: TRBV6-1; j_gene: TRBJ2-2; CDR3aa: CASQTHPNTGELFF
v_gene: TRBV10-3; j_gene: TRBJ1-3; CDR3aa: CAVEPGSGNTIYF
v_gene: TRBV9; j_gene: TRBJ1-3; CDR3aa: CASSARQGVSGNTIYF
v_gene: TRBV30; j_gene: TRBJ2-7; CDR3aa: CAWSVQGLVYEQYF
v_gene: TRBV7-2; j_gene: TRBJ2-6; CDR3aa: CASSSPYDYSDRRSGANVLTF
v_gene: TRBV6-5; j_gene: TRBJ2-5; CDR3aa: CASSWAGDQETQYF
v_gene: TRBV6-5; j_gene: TRBJ2-7; CDR3aa: CASRAHPGQTYEQYF
v_gene: TRBV29-1; j_gene: TRBJ2-5; CDR3aa: CSVGLAGALETQYF
v_gene: TRBV12-3/TRBV12-4; j_gene: TRBJ1-5; CDR3aa: CASRSRGATGQPQHF
v_gene: TRBV6-1; j_gene: TRBJ1-1; CDR3aa: CASTDRLNTEAFF
v_gene: TRBV4-3; j_gene: TRBJ2-7; CDR3aa: CASSQDWFSVSYEQYF
v_gene: TRBV7-9; j_gene: TRBJ2-2; CDR3aa: CASSSDPGELFF
v_gene: TRBV7-9; j_gene: TRBJ1-2; CDR3aa: CASSQTPGQGANGYTF
v_gene: TRBV7-8; j_gene: TRBJ1-1; CDR3aa: CASSLSFQGTTEAFF
v_gene: TRBV10-3; j_gene: TRBJ2-6; CDR3aa: CAISGGATSGANVLTF
v_gene: TRBV29-1; j_gene: TRBJ1-4; CDR3aa: CSVGPNTGEEKLFF
v_gene: TRBV7-8; j_gene: TRBJ2-7; CDR3aa: CASSLVVGREQYF
v_gene: TRBV29-1; j_gene: TRBJ1-6; CDR3aa: CSVLQGNSPLHF
v_gene: TRBV6-6; j_gene: TRBJ1-3; CDR3aa: CASSYSTGNSGNTIYF
v_gene: TRBV7-3; j_gene: TRBJ1-2; CDR3aa: CASSLRTGHGYTF
v_gene: TRBV29-1; j_gene: TRBJ2-7; CDR3aa: CSQMRDRGSYEQYF
v_gene: TRBV2; j_gene: TRBJ1-3; CDR3aa: CASSEARRHSGNTIYF
v_gene: TRBV6-1; j_gene: TRBJ1-5; CDR3aa: CASFGSLDQPQHF
v_gene: TRBV2; j_gene: TRBJ1-1; CDR3aa: CASRWALENTEAFF
v_gene: TRBV13; j_gene: TRBJ2-5; CDR3aa: CASSLRFSRGASGIETQYF
v_gene: TRBV12-3/TRBV12-4; j_gene: TRBJ2-7; CDR3aa: CASSPIGLAGGISYEQYF
v_gene: TRBV9; j_gene: TRBJ1-3; CDR3aa: CASSRSAQGAGNTIYF
v_gene: TRBV2; j_gene: TRBJ1-1; CDR3aa: CASSVGPRDTEAFF
v_gene: TRBV9; j_gene: TRBJ1-4; CDR3aa: CASSYNVRDGLFF
v_gene: TRBV2; j_gene: TRBJ1-2; CDR3aa: CASSLGQGWYGYTF
v_gene: TRBV7-2; j_gene: TRBJ2-5; CDR3aa: CASSFYGEEETQYF
v_gene: TRBV25-1; j_gene: TRBJ2-3; CDR3aa: CASSELAGTDTQYF
v_gene: TRBV29-1; j_gene: TRBJ1-1; CDR3aa: CSAQAGTEAFF
v_gene: TRBV7-2; j_gene: TRBJ1-3; CDR3aa: CASSPLDRGPGNTIYF
v_gene: TRBV15; j_gene: TRBJ2-5; CDR3aa: CATSQGQGETQYF
v_gene: TRBV7-9; j_gene: TRBJ2-7; CDR3aa: CASSDGTGIISYEQYF
v_gene: TRBV7-9; j_gene: TRBJ1-2; CDR3aa: CASSPRAGGAHGYTF
v_gene: TRBV4-1; j_gene: TRBJ1-1; CDR3aa: CVSSQGTDTEAFF
v_gene: TRBV2; j_gene: TRBJ2-2; CDR3aa: CASSHRLGAQTGELFF
v_gene: TRBV29-1; j_gene: TRBJ1-1; CDR3aa: CSVGAGIMNTEAFF
v_gene: TRBV10-3; j_gene: TRBJ1-2; CDR3aa: CASSYSMAGAGSGHGYTF
v_gene: TRBV6-1; j_gene: TRBJ1-1; CDR3aa: CASSPQGFGVSTEAFF
v_gene: TRBV7-3; j_gene: TRBJ2-6; CDR3aa: CASSPGTGVAGANVLTF
v_gene: TRBV6-2/TRBV6-3; j_gene: TRBJ2-7; CDR3aa: CASSYGGQEQYF
v_gene: TRBV4-3; j_gene: TRBJ2-7; CDR3aa: CASSQQGQGRAEQYF